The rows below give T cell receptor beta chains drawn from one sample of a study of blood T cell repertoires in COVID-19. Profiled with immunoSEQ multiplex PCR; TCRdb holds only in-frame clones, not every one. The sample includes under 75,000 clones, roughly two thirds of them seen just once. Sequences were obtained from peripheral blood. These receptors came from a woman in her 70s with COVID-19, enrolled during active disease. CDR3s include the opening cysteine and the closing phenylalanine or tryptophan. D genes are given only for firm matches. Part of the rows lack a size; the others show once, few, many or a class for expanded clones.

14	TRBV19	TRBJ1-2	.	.	CASSPWTENYGYTF	TGTGCCAGTAGTCCTTGGACAGAGAATTATGGCTACACCTTC
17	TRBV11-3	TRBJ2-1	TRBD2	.	CASSPWGGRAGSHEQFF	TGTGCCAGCAGCCCATGGGGCGGGAGGGCCGGTAGCCATGAGCAGTTCTTC
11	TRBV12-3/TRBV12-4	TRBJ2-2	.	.	CASSFGGELFF	TGTGCCAGCAGTTTCGGCGGGGAGCTGTTTTTT
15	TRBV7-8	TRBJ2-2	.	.	CASSSRDGNIGELFF	TGTGCCAGCAGCTCCAGAGACGGGAACATCGGGGAGCTGTTTTTT
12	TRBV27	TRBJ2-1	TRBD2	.	CASTGGGGEQFF	TGTGCCAGCACGGGGGGGGGCGGTGAGCAGTTCTTC
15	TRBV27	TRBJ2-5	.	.	CASSVTWDSQETQYF	TGTGCCAGCAGTGTAACGTGGGACTCCCAAGAGACCCAGTACTTC
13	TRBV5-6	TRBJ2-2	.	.	CASSTTGTGELFF	TGTGCCAGCAGCACAACAGGTACCGGGGAGCTGTTTTTT
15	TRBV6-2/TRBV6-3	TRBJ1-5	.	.	CASSHPSRVNQPQHF	TGTGCCAGCAGTCACCCCTCGCGTGTCAATCAGCCCCAGCATTTT
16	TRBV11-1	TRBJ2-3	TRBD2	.	CASSLGTSGRIDTQYF	TGTGCCAGCAGCTTAGGGACTAGCGGGAGGATAGATACGCAGTATTTT
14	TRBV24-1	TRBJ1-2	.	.	CATSDSHIIYGYTF	TGTGCCACCAGTGACTCACACATTATCTATGGCTACACCTTC
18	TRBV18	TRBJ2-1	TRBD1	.	CASSPSDRGHLINNEQFF	TGTGCCAGCTCACCCTCGGACAGGGGGCACCTAATTAACAATGAGCAGTTCTTC
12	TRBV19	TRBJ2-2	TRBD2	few	CASSLRGGALFF	TGTGCCAGTAGTCTCCGGGGAGGGGCGCTGTTTTTT
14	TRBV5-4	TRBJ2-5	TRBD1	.	CATIKPGQQETQYF	TGTGCCACCATCAAACCGGGACAGCAAGAGACCCAGTACTTC
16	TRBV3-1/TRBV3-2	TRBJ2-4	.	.	CASSLTGGSTKNIQYF	TGTGCCAGCAGCCTAACCGGGGGTTCGACCAAAAACATTCAGTACTTC
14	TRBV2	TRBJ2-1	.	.	CASKEDPGSDEQFF	TGTGCCAGCAAGGAGGATCCAGGTAGCGATGAGCAGTTCTTC
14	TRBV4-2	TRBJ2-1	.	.	CASGPGGSGDEQFF	TGTGCCAGCGGGCCCGGGGGTAGCGGCGATGAGCAGTTCTTC